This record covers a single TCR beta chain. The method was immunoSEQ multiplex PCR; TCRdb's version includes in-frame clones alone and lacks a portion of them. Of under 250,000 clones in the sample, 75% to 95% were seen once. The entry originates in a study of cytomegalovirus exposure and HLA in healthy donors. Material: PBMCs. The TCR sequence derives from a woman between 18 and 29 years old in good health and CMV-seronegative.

The CDR3 coding sequence is TGCGCCAGCAGTGCGGGGGTCCACGAGCAGTACTTC. It translates to CASSAGVHEQYF. The gene calls are TRBV10-1 and TRBJ2-7; D is perhaps TRBD2 (6 bases). V lost 4 bases, J lost 5 bases, and 9 bases lay in between. Germline lookup yields CDR1 WNHNN and CDR2 SYGVQD (reference sequence). The CDR3 has 12 residues.